The TCR beta chain described here comes from a study of blood T cell repertoires in COVID-19. Study-wide background: The study drew acute and convalescent COVID-19 samples from the United States, Italy and Spain.

The germline gives CDR1 MNHEY, CDR2 SMNVEV (reference sequence). The CDR3 totals 14 residues. Trimming took 6 bases from V and 5 from J, leaving 14 bases between them. Produced via immunoSEQ multiplex PCR; TCRdb's table is partial and in-frame only. Of around 100,000 clones in the sample, 87% were seen once. The sequence came from a young man in a cohort sampled during active COVID-19. Material for sequencing was peripheral blood. The chain joins TRBV27 to TRBJ1-5, with D maybe TRBD1 (6 bases). The CDR3 sequence: CASSPLGGDQPQHF. DNA of the CDR3: TGTGCCAGCAGCCCCTTAGGGGGTGATCAGCCCCAGCATTTT.